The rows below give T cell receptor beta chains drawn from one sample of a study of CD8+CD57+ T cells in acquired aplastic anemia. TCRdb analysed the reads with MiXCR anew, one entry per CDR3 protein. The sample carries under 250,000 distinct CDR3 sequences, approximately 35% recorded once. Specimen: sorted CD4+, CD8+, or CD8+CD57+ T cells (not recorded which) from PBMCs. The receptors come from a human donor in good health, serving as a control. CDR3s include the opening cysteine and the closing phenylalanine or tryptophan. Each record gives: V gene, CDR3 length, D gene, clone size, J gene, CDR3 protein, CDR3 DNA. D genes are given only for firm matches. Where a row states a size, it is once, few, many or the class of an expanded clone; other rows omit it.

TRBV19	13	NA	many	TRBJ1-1	CASSMDRNTEAFF	TGTGCCAGTAGTATGGATCGGAACACTGAAGCTTTCTTT
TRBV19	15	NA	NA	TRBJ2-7	CASSIWAGESYEQYF	TGTGCCAGTAGTATCTGGGCAGGGGAGTCCTACGAGCAGTACTTC
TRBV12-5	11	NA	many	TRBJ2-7	CASGLHYEQYF	TGTGCTAGTGGTCTCCACTACGAGCAGTACTTC
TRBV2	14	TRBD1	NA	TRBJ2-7	CASSTPGQAYEQYF	TGTGCCAGCAGTACTCCGGGACAGGCGTACGAGCAGTACTTC
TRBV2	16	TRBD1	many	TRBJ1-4	CASSPGQGRTNEKLFF	TGTGCCAGCAGTCCCGGACAGGGGAGGACTAATGAAAAACTGTTTTTT
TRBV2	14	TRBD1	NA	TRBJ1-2	CASSELQGDGGYTF	TGTGCCAGCAGTGAGTTGCAGGGGGACGGCGGCTACACCTTC
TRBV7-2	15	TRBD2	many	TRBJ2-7	CASSRTEGLLYEQYF	TGTGCCAGCAGCAGAACGGAGGGACTACTTTACGAGCAGTACTTC
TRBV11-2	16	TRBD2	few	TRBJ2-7	CASSLDFGGGAYEQYF	TGTGCCAGCAGCTTAGATTTTGGCGGGGGAGCTTACGAGCAGTACTTC
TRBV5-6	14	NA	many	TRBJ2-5	CASRRMWGQETQYF	TGTGCCAGCAGAAGAATGTGGGGGCAAGAGACCCAGTACTTC
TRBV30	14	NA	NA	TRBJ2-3	CAWKRETDADTQYF	TGTGCCTGGAAACGGGAAACAGACGCAGATACGCAGTATTTT
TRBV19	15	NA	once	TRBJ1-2	CASSVRGDGSLGYTF	TGTGCCAGTAGTGTACGCGGGGACGGGAGCTTGGGCTACACCTTC
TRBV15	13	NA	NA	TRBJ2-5	CATSRDRAGTQYF	TGTGCCACCAGCAGAGACAGGGCGGGGACCCAGTACTTC
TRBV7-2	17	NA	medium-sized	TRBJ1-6	CASSYTTGMGAGSPLHF	TGTGCCAGCAGCTATACTACAGGGATGGGGGCCGGTTCACCCCTCCACTTT
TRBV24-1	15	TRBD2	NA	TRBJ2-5	CATSDLTSGDATQYF	TGTGCCACCAGTGATCTCACTAGCGGGGACGCGACCCAGTACTTC
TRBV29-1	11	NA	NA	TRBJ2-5	CSVETGETQYF	TGCAGCGTTGAAACGGGGGAGACCCAGTACTTC
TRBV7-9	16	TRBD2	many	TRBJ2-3	CASRDTSGGRPDTQYF	TGTGCCAGCAGGGACACTAGCGGGGGCCGTCCAGATACGCAGTATTTT
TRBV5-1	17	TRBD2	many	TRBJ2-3	CASSLKSSGRSTDTQYF	TGCGCCAGCAGCCTGAAAAGTAGCGGGAGAAGCACAGATACGCAGTATTTT
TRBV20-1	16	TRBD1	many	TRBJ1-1	CSARDMTGGRGTEAFF	TGCAGTGCTAGGGACATGACAGGGGGCAGGGGTACTGAAGCTTTCTTT
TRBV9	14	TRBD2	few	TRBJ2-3	CASSYYGGADTQYF	TGTGCCAGCAGCTATTATGGGGGGGCAGATACGCAGTATTTT
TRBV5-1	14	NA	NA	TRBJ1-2	CASSLGRRDYGYTF	TGCGCCAGCAGCTTGGGCCGGAGGGACTATGGCTACACCTTC
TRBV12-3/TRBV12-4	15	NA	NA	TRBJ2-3	CASSLGGISTDTQYF	TGTGCCAGCAGTTTGGGTGGAATTAGCACAGATACGCAGTATTTT
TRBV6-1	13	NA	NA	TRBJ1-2	CASSPGGAGGYTF	TGTGCCAGCAGTCCCGGGGGGGCTGGCGGCTACACCTTC
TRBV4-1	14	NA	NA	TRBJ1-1	CASSQQAMNTEAFF	TGCGCCAGCAGCCAACAGGCAATGAACACTGAAGCTTTCTTT
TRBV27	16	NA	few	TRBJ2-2	CASSSGPGIGTGELFF	TGTGCCAGCAGTTCAGGCCCCGGGATTGGAACCGGGGAGCTGTTTTTT
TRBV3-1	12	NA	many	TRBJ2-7	CASSQVSREQYF	TGTGCCAGCAGCCAAGTAAGTCGCGAGCAGTACTTC
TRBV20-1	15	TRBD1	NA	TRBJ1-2	CSANSPRTGVHGYTF	TGCAGTGCCAACAGCCCGCGGACAGGGGTACATGGCTACACCTTC
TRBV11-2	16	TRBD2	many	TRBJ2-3	CASSVVGAGGTDTQYF	TGTGCCAGCAGCGTCGTCGGGGCGGGGGGCACAGATACGCAGTATTTT
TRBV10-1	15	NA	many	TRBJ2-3	CASSVERGGPDTQYF	TGCGCCAGCAGTGTGGAACGCGGTGGGCCAGATACGCAGTATTTT
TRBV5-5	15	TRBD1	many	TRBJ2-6	CASSVGQAGANVLTF	TGTGCCAGCAGCGTGGGACAGGCTGGGGCCAACGTCCTGACTTTC
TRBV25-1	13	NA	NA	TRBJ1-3	CASTGVGVNTIYF	TGTGCCAGCACGGGGGTTGGCGTAAACACCATATATTTT
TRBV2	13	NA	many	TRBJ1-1	CASNLGGITEAFF	TGTGCCAGCAACTTAGGGGGTATAACTGAAGCTTTCTTT
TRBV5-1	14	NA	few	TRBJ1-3	CASSLSMVGNTIYF	TGCGCCAGCAGCTTATCAATGGTCGGAAACACCATATATTTT
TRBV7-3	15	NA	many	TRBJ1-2	CASSLQQGPNYGYTF	TGTGCCAGCAGCTTACAACAGGGCCCTAACTATGGCTACACCTTC
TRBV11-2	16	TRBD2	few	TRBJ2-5	CASSLAGSGSWETQYF	TGTGCCAGCAGCTTAGCGGGTAGCGGGAGCTGGGAGACCCAGTACTTC
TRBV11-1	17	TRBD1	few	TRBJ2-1	CASSGISQGQGFDEQFF	TGTGCCAGCAGCGGCATCAGCCAGGGACAGGGGTTCGATGAGCAGTTCTTC
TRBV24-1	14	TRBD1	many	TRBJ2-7	CATSDGQGHYEQYF	TGTGCCACCAGTGACGGACAGGGGCACTACGAGCAGTACTTC
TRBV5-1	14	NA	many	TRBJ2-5	CASSLNPRKETQYF	TGCGCCAGCAGCTTGAATCCCAGGAAAGAGACCCAGTACTTC
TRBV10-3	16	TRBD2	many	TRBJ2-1	CAIRSLAGGPYNEQFF	TGTGCCATCAGATCCCTAGCGGGGGGGCCCTACAATGAGCAGTTCTTC